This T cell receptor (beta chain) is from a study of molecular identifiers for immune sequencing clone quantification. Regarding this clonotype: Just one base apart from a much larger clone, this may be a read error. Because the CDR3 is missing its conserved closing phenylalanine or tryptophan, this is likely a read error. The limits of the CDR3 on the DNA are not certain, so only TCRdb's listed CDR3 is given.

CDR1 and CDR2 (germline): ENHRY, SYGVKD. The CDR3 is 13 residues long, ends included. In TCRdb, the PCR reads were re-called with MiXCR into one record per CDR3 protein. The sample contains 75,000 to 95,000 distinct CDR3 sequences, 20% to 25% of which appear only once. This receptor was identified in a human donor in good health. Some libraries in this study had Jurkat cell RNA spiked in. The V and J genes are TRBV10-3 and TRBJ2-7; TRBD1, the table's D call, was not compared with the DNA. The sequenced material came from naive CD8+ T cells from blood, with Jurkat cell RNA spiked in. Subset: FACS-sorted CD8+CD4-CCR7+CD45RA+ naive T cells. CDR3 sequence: CAISSRDRGGSRY.